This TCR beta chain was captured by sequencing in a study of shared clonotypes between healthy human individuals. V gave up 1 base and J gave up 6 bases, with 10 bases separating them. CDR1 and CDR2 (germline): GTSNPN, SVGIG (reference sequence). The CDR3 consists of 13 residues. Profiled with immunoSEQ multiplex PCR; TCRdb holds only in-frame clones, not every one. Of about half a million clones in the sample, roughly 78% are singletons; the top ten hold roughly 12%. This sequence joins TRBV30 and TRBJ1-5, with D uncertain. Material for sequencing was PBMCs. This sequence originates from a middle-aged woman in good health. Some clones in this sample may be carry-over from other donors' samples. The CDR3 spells CAWSASVGQPQHF. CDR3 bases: TGTGCCTGGAGTGCGTCGGTTGGTCAGCCCCAGCATTTT. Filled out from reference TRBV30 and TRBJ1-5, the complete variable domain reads SQTIHQWPATLVQPVGSPLSLECTVEGTSNPNLYWYRQAAGRGLQLLFYSVGIGQISSEVPQNLSASRPQDRQFILSSKKLLLSDSGFYLCAWSASVGQPQHFGDGTRLSIL.